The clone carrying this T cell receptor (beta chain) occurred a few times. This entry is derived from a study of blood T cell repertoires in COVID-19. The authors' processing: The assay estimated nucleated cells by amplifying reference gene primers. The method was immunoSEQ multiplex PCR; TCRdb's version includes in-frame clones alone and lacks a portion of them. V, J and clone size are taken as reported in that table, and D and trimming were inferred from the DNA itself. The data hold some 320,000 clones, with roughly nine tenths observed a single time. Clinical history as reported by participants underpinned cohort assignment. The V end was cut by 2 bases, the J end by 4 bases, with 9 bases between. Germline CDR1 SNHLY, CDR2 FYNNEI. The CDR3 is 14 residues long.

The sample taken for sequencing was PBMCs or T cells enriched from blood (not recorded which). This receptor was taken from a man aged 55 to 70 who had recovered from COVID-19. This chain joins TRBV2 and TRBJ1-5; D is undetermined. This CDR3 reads CASSEWQVNQPQHF. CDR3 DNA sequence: TGTGCCAGCAGTGAATGGCAGGTAAATCAGCCCCAGCATTTT.